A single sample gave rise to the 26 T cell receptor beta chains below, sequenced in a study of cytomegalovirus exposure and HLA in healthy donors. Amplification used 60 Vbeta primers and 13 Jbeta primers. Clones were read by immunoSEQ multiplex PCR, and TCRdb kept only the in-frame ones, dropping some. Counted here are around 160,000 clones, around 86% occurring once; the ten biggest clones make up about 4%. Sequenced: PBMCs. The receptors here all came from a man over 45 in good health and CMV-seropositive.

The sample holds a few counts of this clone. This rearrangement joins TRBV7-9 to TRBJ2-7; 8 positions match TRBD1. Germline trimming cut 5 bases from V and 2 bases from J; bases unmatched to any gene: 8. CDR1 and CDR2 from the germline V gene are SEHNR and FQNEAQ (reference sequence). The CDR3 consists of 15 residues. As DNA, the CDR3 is TGTGCCAGCAGCCCCCCCGGGACAGGAACCTACGAGCAGTACTTC. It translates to CASSPPGTGTYEQYF.

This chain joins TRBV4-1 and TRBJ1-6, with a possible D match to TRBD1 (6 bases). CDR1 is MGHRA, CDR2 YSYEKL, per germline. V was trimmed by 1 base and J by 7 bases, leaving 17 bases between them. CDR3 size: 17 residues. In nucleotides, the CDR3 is TGCGCCAGCAGCCAAGTTGGGGGGGCAGCGGGAAATTCACCCCTCCACTTT. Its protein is CASSQVGGAAGNSPLHF.

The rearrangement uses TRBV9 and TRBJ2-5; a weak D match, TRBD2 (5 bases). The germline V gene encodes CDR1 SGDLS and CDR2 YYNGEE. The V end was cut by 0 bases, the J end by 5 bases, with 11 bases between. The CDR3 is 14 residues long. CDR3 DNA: TGTGCCAGCAGCGTAGACCCGGGGTGGGAGACCCAGTACTTC. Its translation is CASSVDPGWETQYF.

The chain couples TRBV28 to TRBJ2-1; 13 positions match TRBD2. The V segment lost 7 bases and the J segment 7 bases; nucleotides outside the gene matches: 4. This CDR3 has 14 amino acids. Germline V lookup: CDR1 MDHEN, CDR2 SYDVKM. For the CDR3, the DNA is TGTGCCAGCACCCCGGGACTAGCGGGAAATGAGCAGTTCTTC. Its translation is CASTPGLAGNEQFF.

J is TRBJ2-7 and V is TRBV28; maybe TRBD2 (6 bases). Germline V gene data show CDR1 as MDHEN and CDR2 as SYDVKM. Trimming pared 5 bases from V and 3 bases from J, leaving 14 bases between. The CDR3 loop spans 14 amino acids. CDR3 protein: CASSPRTGGYEQYF. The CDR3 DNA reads TGTGCCAGCAGTCCCCGGACCGGGGGCTACGAGCAGTACTTC. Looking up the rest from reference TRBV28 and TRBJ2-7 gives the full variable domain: DVKVTQSSRYLVKRTGEKVFLECVQDMDHENMFWYRQDPGLGLRLIYFSYDVKMKEKGDIPEGYSVSREKKERFSLILESASTNQTSMYLCASSPRTGGYEQYFGPGTRLTVT.

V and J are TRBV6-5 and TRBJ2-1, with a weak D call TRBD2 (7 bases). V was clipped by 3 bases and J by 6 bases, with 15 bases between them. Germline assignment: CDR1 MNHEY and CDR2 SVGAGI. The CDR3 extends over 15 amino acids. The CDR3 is CASSYVGGAANEQFF. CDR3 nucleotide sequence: TGTGCCAGCAGTTATGTTGGGGGGGCGGCCAATGAGCAGTTCTTC.

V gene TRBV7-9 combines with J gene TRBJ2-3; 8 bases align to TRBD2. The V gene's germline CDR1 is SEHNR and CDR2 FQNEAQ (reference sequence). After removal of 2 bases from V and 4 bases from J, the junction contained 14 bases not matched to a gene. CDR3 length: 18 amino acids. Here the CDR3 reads CASSLSPWAGLEADTQYF. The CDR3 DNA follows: TGTGCCAGCAGCTTATCCCCTTGGGCGGGACTAGAAGCAGATACGCAGTATTTT.

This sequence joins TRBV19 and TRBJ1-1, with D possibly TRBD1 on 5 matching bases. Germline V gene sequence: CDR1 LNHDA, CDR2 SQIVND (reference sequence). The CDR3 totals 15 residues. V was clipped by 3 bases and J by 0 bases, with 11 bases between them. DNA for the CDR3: TGTGCCAGTAGTATCGGGCAGGGCATGAACACTGAAGCTTTCTTT. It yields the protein CASSIGQGMNTEAFF. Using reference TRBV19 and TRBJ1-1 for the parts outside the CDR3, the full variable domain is DGGITQSPKYLFRKEGQNVTLSCEQNLNHDAMYWYRQDPGQGLRLIYYSQIVNDFQKGDIAEGYSVSREKKESFPLTVTSAQKNPTAFYLCASSIGQGMNTEAFFGQGTRLTVV.

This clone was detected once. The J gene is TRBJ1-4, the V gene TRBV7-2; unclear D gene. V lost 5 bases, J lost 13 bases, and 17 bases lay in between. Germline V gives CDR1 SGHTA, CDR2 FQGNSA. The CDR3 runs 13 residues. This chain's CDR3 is CASSGRWGEGLFF. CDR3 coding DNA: TGTGCCAGCAGCGGCAGGTGGGGAGAAGGACTGTTTTTT. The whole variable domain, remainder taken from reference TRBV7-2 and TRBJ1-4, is GAGVSQSPSNKVTEKGKDVELRCDPISGHTALYWYRQSLGQGLEFLIYFQGNSAPDKSGLPSDRFSAERTGGSVSTLTIQRTQQEDSAVYLCASSGRWGEGLFFGSGTQLSVL.

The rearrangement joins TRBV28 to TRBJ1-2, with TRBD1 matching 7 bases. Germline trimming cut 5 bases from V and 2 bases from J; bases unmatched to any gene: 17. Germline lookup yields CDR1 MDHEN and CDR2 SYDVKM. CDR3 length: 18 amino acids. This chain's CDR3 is CASSPPQGVIPSNYGYTF. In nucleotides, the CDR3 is TGTGCCAGCAGTCCCCCCCAGGGGGTTATCCCCTCGAACTATGGCTACACCTTC.

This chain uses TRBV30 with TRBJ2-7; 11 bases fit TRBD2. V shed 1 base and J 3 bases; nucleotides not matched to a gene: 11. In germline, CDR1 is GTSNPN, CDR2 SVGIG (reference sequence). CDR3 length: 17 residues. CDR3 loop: CAWSGSGLAGGYYEQYF. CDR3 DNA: TGTGCCTGGAGTGGAAGTGGTCTAGCGGGGGGCTACTACGAGCAGTACTTC.

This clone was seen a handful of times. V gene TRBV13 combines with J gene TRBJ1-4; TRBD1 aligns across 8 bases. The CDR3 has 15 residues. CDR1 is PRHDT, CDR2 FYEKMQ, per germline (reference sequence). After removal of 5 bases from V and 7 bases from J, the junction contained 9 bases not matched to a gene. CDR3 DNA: TGTGCCAGCAGCGAACGGACAGGGTTTGGTGAAAAACTGTTTTTT. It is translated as CASSERTGFGEKLFF.

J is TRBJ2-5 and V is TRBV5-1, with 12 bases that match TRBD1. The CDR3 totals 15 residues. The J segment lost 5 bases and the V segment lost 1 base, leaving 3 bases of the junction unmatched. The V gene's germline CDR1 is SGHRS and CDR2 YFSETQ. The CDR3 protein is CASSLRGTGGETQYF. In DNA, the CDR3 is TGCGCCAGCAGCTTGAGGGGGACAGGGGGCGAGACCCAGTACTTC.

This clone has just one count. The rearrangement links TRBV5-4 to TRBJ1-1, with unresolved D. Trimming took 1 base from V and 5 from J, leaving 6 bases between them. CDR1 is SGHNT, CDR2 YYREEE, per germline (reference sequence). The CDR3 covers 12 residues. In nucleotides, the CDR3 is TGTGCCAGCAGCTTGTGGCGGACTGAAGCTTTCTTT. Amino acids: CASSLWRTEAFF.

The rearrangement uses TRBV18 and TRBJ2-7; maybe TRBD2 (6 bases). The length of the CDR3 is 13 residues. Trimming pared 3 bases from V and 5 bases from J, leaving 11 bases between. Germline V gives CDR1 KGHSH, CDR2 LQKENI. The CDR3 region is CASSPLGTDEQYF. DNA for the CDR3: TGTGCCAGCTCACCGCTAGGGACTGACGAGCAGTACTTC.

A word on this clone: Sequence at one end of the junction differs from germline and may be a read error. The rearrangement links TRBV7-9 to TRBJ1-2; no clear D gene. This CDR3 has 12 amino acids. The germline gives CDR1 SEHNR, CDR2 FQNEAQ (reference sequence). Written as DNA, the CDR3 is TGTTCCAGCAGCTCTTCTTGGAGCGGCTACACCTTC. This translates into CSSSSSWSGYTF. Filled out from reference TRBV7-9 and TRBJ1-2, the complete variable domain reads DTGVSQNPRHKITKRGQNVTFRCDPISEHNRLYWYRQTLGQGPEFLTYFQNEAQLEKSRLLSDRFSAERPKGSFSTLEIQRTEQGDSAMYLCSSSSSWSGYTFGSGTRLTVV.

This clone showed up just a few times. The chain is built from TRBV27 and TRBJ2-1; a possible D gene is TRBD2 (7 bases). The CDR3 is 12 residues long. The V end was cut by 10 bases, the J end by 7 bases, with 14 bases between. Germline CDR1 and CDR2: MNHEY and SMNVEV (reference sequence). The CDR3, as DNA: TGTGCCATCCTAGGGGGGGGGAATGAGCAGTTCTTC. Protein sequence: CAILGGGNEQFF.

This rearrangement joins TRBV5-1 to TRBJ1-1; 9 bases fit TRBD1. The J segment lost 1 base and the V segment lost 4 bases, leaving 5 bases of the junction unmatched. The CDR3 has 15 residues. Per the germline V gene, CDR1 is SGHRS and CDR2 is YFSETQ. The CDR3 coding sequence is TGCGCCAGCAGCCCCTGGGGACAGGGGAACACTGAAGCTTTCTTT. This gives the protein CASSPWGQGNTEAFF.

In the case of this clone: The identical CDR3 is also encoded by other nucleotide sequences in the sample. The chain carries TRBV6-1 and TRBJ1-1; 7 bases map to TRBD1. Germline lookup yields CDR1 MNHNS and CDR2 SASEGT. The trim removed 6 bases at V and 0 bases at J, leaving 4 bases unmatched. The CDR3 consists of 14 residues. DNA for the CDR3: TGTGCCAGCAGGAAACAGGGGATGAACACTGAAGCTTTCTTT. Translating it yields CASRKQGMNTEAFF.

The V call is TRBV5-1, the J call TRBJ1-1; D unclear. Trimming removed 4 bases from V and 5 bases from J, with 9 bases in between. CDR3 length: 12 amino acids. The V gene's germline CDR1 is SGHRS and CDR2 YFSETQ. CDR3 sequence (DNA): TGCGCCAGCAGCGCTAGTGGGACTGAAGCTTTCTTT. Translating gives CASSASGTEAFF.

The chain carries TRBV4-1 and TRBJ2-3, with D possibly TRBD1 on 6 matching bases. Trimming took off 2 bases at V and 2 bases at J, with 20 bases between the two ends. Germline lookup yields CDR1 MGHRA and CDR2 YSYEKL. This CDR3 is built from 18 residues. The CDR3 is CASSQSFLGDTDTDTQYF. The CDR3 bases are TGCGCCAGCAGCCAATCATTTCTCGGGGACACTGACACAGATACGCAGTATTTT.

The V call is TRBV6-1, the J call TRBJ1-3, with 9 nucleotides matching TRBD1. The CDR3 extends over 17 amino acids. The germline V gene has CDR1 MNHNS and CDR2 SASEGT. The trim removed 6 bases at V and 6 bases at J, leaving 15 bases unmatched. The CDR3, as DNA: TGTGCCAGCAGCGAACACCCGGGACAGGGATTCGAAAACACCATATATTTT. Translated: CASSEHPGQGFENTIYF.

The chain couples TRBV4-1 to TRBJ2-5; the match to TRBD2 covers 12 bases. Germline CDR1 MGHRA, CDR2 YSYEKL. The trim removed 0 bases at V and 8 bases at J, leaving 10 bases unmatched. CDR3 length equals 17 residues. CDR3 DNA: TGCGCCAGCAGCCAAGAACCTAGCGGGAGGGCCACGGAAACCCAGTACTTC. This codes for CASSQEPSGRATETQYF.

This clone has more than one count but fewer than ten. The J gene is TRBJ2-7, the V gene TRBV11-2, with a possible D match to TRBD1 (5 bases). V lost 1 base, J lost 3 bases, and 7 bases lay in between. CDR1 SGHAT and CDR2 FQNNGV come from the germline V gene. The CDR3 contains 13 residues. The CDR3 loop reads CASSLAQGYEQYF. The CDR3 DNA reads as TGTGCCAGCAGCTTAGCCCAGGGCTACGAGCAGTACTTC.

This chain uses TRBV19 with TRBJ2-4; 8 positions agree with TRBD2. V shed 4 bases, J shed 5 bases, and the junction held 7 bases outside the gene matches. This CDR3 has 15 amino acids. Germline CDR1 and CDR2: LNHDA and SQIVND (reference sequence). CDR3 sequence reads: CASSSKSGGQNIQYF. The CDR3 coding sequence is TGTGCCAGTAGTAGTAAAAGCGGGGGACAAAACATTCAGTACTTC.

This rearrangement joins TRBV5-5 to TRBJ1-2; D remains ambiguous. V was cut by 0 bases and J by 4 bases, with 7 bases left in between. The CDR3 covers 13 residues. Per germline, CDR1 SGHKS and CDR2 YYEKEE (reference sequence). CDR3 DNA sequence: TGTGCCAGCAGCTTGGCAGGTACCTATGGCTACACCTTC. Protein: CASSLAGTYGYTF.